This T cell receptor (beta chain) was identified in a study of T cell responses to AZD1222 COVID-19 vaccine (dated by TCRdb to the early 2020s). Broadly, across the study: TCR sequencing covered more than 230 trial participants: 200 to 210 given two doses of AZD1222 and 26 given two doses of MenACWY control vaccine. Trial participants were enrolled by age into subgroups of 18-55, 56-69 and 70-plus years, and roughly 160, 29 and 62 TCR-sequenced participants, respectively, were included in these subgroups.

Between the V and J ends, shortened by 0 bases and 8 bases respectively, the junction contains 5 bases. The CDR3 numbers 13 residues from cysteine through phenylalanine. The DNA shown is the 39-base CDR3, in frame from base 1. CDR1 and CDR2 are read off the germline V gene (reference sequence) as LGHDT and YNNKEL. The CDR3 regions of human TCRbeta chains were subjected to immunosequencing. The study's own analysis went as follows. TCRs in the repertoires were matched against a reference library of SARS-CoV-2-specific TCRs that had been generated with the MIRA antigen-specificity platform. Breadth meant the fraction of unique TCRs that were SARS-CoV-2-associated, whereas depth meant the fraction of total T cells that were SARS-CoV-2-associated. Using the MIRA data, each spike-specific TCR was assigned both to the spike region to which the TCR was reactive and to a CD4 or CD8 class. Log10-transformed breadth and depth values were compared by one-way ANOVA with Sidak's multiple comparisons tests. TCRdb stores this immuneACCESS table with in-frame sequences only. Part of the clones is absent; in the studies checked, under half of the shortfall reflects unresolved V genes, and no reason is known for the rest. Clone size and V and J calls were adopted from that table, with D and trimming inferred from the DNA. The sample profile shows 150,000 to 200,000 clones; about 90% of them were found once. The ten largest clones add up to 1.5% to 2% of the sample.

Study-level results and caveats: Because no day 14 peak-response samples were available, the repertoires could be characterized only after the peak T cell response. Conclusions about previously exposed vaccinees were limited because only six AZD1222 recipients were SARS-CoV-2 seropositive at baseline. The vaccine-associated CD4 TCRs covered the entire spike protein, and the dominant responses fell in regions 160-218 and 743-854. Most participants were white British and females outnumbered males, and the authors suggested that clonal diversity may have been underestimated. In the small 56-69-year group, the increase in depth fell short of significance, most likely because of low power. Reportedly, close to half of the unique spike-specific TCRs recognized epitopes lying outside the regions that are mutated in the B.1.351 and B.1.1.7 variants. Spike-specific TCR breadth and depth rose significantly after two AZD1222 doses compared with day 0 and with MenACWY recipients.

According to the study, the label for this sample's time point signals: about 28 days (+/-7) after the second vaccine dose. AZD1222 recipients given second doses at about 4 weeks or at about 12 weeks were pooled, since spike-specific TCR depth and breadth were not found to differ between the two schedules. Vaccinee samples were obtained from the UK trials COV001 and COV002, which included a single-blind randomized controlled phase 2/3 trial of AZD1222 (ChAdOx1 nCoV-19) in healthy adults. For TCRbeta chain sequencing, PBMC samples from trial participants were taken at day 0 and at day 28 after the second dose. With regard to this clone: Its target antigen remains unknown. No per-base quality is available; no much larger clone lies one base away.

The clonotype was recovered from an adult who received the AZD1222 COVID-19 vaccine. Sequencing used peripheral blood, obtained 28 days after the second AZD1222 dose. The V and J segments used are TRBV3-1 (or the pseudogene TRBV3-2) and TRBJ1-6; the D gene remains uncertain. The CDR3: CASSQDPDSPLHF. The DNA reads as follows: TGTGCCAGCAGCCAAGATCCCGATTCACCCCTCCACTTT.